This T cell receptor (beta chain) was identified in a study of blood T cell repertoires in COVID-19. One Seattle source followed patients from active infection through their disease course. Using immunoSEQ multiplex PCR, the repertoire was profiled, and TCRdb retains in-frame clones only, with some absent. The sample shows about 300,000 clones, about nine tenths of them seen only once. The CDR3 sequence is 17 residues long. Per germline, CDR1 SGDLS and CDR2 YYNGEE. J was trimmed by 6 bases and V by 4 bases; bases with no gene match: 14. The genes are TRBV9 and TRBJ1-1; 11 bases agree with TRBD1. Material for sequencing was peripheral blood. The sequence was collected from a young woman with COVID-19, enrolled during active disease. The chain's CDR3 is CASSRVGTGGSVSEAFF. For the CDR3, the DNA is TGTGCCAGCAGCAGAGTTGGGACAGGGGGTAGTGTTTCTGAAGCTTTCTTT.